One and the same sample provided the 28 T cell receptor beta chains below, sequenced in a study of CD8 T cells in Susac syndrome. With random hexamers, roughly 0.45 to 1 ug RNA was reverse transcribed. From the immunoSEQ multiplex PCR reads, TCRdb called clonotypes with MiXCR, one entry per CDR3 protein. The sample records about 200,000 distinct CDR3 sequences, about 90% being singletons. Sequenced: CD8+ T cells from PBMCs. These receptors were taken from a human donor with multiple sclerosis.

This clonotype has a handful of counts. V gene TRBV19 combines with J gene TRBJ1-5; 8 nucleotides line up with TRBD1. Trimming at V came to 5 bases and at J to 4 bases, leaving 1 base not matched to a gene. Germline CDR1 LNHDA, CDR2 SQIVND (reference sequence). The CDR3 extends over 13 amino acids. The DNA for the CDR3 is TGTGCCAGTAGTTGGACAGGGAATCAGCCCCAGCATTTT. Its translation: CASSWTGNQPQHF. The entire variable domain, with the rest obtained from reference TRBV19 and TRBJ1-5, is as follows: DGGITQSPKYLFRKEGQNVTLSCEQNLNHDAMYWYRQDPGQGLRLIYYSQIVNDFQKGDIAEGYSVSREKKESFPLTVTSAQKNPTAFYLCASSWTGNQPQHFGDGTRLSIL.

The chain has TRBV9 and TRBJ2-1, with D perhaps given as TRBD1 or TRBD2 (5 bases each). Trimming took 4 bases from V and 7 from J, leaving 18 bases between them. This CDR3 has 15 amino acids. Per germline, CDR1 SGDLS and CDR2 YYNGEE. The CDR3 DNA reads TGTGCCAGCAGCCCGGGGCGGGTCTCTATTAATGAGCAGTTCTTC. Its protein is CASSPGRVSINEQFF.

The V call is TRBV15, the J call TRBJ2-3; D ambiguous. This CDR3 has 13 amino acids. In germline, CDR1 is LNHNV, CDR2 YYDKDF (reference sequence). V was trimmed by 3 bases and J by 1 base, leaving 5 bases between them. The CDR3 nucleotides read TGTGCCACCAGCAGTGACGGCACAGATACGCAGTATTTT. Residues: CATSSDGTDTQYF.

V gene TRBV12-3 or TRBV12-4 combines with J gene TRBJ2-4; D ambiguous. This CDR3 region has 14 residues. V was pared by 6 bases and J by 0 bases, with 9 bases between. The CDR3 nucleotides read TGTGCCAGCAGGGCGACCGGAGCCAAAAACATTCAGTACTTC. Its protein product is CASRATGAKNIQYF.

This chain connects TRBV7-8 to TRBJ2-1, with a tentative D call TRBD2 (5 bases). V shed 5 bases and J shed 4 bases, with 9 bases lying between them. CDR3 length: 13 amino acids. CDR1 is SGHVS and CDR2 is FQNEAQ in the germline V gene. CDR3 nucleotide sequence: TGTGCCAGCAGCGATACGGGGTACAATGAGCAGTTCTTC. As protein: CASSDTGYNEQFF.

This chain joins TRBV12-3 or TRBV12-4 and TRBJ2-2; D possibly corresponds to TRBD2 (6 bases). This CDR3 is 14 amino acids long. Trimming left V 8 bases short and J 6 bases short, with 16 bases between. In nucleotides, the CDR3 is TGTGCCAGCTTACCCGGGAGTTGGGCCGGGGAGCTGTTTTTT. It encodes CASLPGSWAGELFF.

This chain joins TRBV25-1 and TRBJ2-5; D possibly matches TRBD1 or TRBD2 (5 bases each). The CDR3 contains 15 residues. CDR1 and CDR2 from the germline V gene are MGHDK and SYGVNS. Deletions cut 3 bases from V and 1 base from J, with 12 bases between. The CDR3 sequence is CASSERGDLQETQYF. In nucleotides, the CDR3 is TGTGCCAGCAGTGAGCGAGGGGACCTCCAAGAGACCCAGTACTTC.

The CDR3 bases are TGTGCCAGCAGTTCCGGGGGCGAGCAGTACTTC. Its translation is CASSSGGEQYF. V gene TRBV27 combines with J gene TRBJ2-7; tentatively, D is TRBD2 (6 bases). Germline V CDR1 and CDR2: MNHEY, SMNVEV (reference sequence). V lost 4 bases and J lost 6, with 7 bases in between. CDR3 length: 11 residues.

The V and J genes are TRBV7-9 and TRBJ2-3; D remains ambiguous. This CDR3 region has 13 residues. V was trimmed by 0 bases and J by 5 bases, leaving 6 bases between them. From germline, CDR1 is SEHNR and CDR2 FQNEAQ (reference sequence). CDR3 nucleotides: TGTGCCAGCAGCTTAGCGATGGAAGATACGCAGTATTTT. This codes for CASSLAMEDTQYF. The full variable domain, with the rest looked up from reference TRBV7-9 and TRBJ2-3, is DTGVSQNPRHKITKRGQNVTFRCDPISEHNRLYWYRQTLGQGPEFLTYFQNEAQLEKSRLLSDRFSAERPKGSFSTLEIQRTEQGDSAMYLCASSLAMEDTQYFGPGTRLTVL.

This chain links TRBV7-6 with TRBJ2-7, with a tentative D call TRBD1 (5 bases). CDR3 length: 13 amino acids. The V gene's germline CDR1 is SGHVS and CDR2 FNYEAQ. Trimming shortened V by 10 bases and J by 6 bases, and 19 bases separated the two germline ends. DNA for the CDR3: TGTGCCATATCATTGGGCCCTAGGGGCGAGCAGTACTTC. It encodes CAISLGPRGEQYF. The entire variable domain, with the rest obtained from reference TRBV7-6 and TRBJ2-7, is as follows: GAGVSQSPRYKVTKRGQDVALRCDPISGHVSLYWYRQALGQGPEFLTYFNYEAQQDKSGLPNDRFSAERPEGSISTLTIQRTEQRDSAMYRCAISLGPRGEQYFGPGTRLTVT.

The rearrangement uses TRBV19 and TRBJ1-2; unclear D gene. The V and J ends lost 1 base and 3 bases respectively, with 9 bases between them. CDR3 length: 14 residues. Per the germline V gene, CDR1 is LNHDA and CDR2 is SQIVND (reference sequence). The CDR3, as DNA: TGTGCCAGTAGTATAGGCGTCATCGACTATGGCTACACCTTC. Protein: CASSIGVIDYGYTF. Drawing the rest from reference TRBV19 and TRBJ1-2, the complete variable domain is DGGITQSPKYLFRKEGQNVTLSCEQNLNHDAMYWYRQDPGQGLRLIYYSQIVNDFQKGDIAEGYSVSREKKESFPLTVTSAQKNPTAFYLCASSIGVIDYGYTFGSGTRLTVV.

V usage is TRBV7-9 and J usage is TRBJ2-1, with TRBD2 matching 13 bases. The CDR3 runs 17 residues. Per the germline V gene, CDR1 is SEHNR and CDR2 is FQNEAQ (reference sequence). V lost 5 bases and J lost 1; bases outside the gene matches: 5. CDR3 nucleotides: TGTGCCAGCAGCAGCGGACTAGCGGGAGATTCCTACAATGAGCAGTTCTTC. Translating it yields CASSSGLAGDSYNEQFF.

The chain carries TRBV2 and TRBJ2-2; D is perhaps TRBD1 or TRBD2 (5 bases each). The CDR3 contains 15 residues. Trimming shortened V by 11 bases and J by 7 bases, and 23 bases separated the two germline ends. Germline CDR1 SNHLY, CDR2 FYNNEI. The CDR3 DNA follows: TGTGCCGTAACGGGGCCAGGGAAGAGCGGCGGGGAGCTGTTTTTT. This codes for CAVTGPGKSGGELFF.

The gene calls are TRBV28 and TRBJ1-2; TRBD1 agrees at 7 bases. Trimming removed 3 bases from V and 10 bases from J; junction bases left unmatched: 11. CDR3 length: 14 amino acids. Germline CDR1 MDHEN, CDR2 SYDVKM. CDR3 residues: CASSLARQGRAYTF. The CDR3 DNA follows: TGTGCCAGCAGTTTGGCTAGACAGGGTCGGGCCTACACCTTC.

The V call is TRBV6-5, the J call TRBJ2-1; 9 positions agree with TRBD2. CDR1 and CDR2 (germline): MNHEY, SVGAGI. The CDR3 length is 14 residues. Trimming took 2 bases from V and 9 from J; bases not matched to a gene: 5. The CDR3 protein is CASSYSSGSGEQFF. The CDR3 DNA reads TGTGCCAGCAGTTACAGTAGCGGGAGTGGTGAGCAGTTCTTC.

The chain combines TRBV6-5 with TRBJ1-2; 7 nucleotides line up with TRBD1. The germline CDR1 and CDR2 sequences are MNHEY and SVGAGI. This CDR3 has 14 residues. V lost 0 bases to trimming and J lost 11 bases; unmatched junction nucleotides: 9. The CDR3 sequence: CASSYSMQGEGYTF. The CDR3 DNA reads TGTGCCAGCAGTTACTCGATGCAGGGGGAGGGGTACACCTTC.

The gene calls are TRBV27 and TRBJ2-1, with 9 bases aligning to TRBD2. The CDR3 is 16 residues long. Germline CDR1 and CDR2: MNHEY and SMNVEV (reference sequence). J was trimmed by 7 bases and V by 7 bases; bases with no gene match: 14. The CDR3 sequence: CASTTPFAGGVNEQFF. CDR3 coding DNA: TGTGCCAGCACCACCCCCTTCGCGGGAGGGGTAAATGAGCAGTTCTTC.

This clonotype was seen only once. The chain employs TRBV5-8 and TRBJ1-1; D is perhaps TRBD1 (5 bases). CDR1 is SGHTS, CDR2 YDEGEE, per germline. This CDR3 is built from 14 residues. Trimming cost V 1 base and J 5 bases, with 12 bases left between them. The CDR3 bases are TGTGCCAGCAGCTTGCGGGGGGGATGGACTGAAGCTTTCTTT. The encoded protein is CASSLRGGWTEAFF.

The J gene is TRBJ1-5, the V gene TRBV14; 10 bases line up with TRBD1. The CDR3 runs to 14 residues. CDR1 is SGHDN and CDR2 is FVKESK in the germline V gene. Trimming took 3 bases from V and 7 from J; bases not matched to a gene: 3. Written as DNA, the CDR3 is TGTGCCAGCAGCCAGACAGGGGGCGACCAGCCCCAGCATTTT. Its protein product is CASSQTGGDQPQHF.

The chain recombines TRBV12-3 or TRBV12-4 with TRBJ2-7; maybe TRBD2 (5 bases). This CDR3 has 14 amino acids. Trimming left V 6 bases short and J 2 bases short, with 14 bases between. CDR3 loop: CASSGEKGTYEQYF. DNA of the CDR3: TGTGCCAGCAGCGGGGAGAAAGGAACCTACGAGCAGTACTTC.

The chain recombines TRBV5-1 with TRBJ1-1, with D tentatively TRBD1 (6 bases). V lost 6 bases, J lost 8 bases, and 14 bases lay in between. This CDR3 comprises 12 residues. Germline-derived CDR1 and CDR2 are SGHRS and YFSETQ. CDR3 region: CASTFGGSEAFF. The DNA for the CDR3 is TGCGCCAGCACATTTGGGGGCTCCGAAGCTTTCTTT.

The chain couples TRBV7-6 to TRBJ2-7, with D perhaps matching TRBD2 (6 bases). CDR1 SGHVS and CDR2 FNYEAQ come from the germline V gene. The V end lost 4 bases, the J end lost 3 bases, and 10 bases lay between the germline ends. The CDR3 length is 13 residues. Here the CDR3 reads CASSYGGLYEQYF. The CDR3 DNA is TGTGCCAGCAGCTACGGAGGGCTCTACGAGCAGTACTTC.

This chain uses TRBV7-9 with TRBJ2-3; D may correspond to TRBD1 or TRBD2 (5 bases each). The CDR3 is made up of 17 amino acids. The ends were cut back, 3 bases at V and 2 bases at J, with 18 bases in the middle. The germline V gene has CDR1 SEHNR and CDR2 FQNEAQ (reference sequence). The CDR3 loop reads CASSFPPFGTVTDTQYF. The CDR3 nucleotides are TGTGCCAGCAGCTTTCCTCCGTTCGGGACGGTCACAGATACGCAGTATTTT.

The chain has TRBV13 and TRBJ2-1; 7 nucleotides line up with TRBD2. V lost 4 bases to trimming and J lost 0 bases; unmatched junction nucleotides: 12. CDR3 length: 18 residues. Germline V gene lookup returns CDR1 PRHDT and CDR2 FYEKMQ (reference sequence). The CDR3 DNA reads as TGTGCCAGCAGCTCACGAGGGGCGGGGGAGATCTCCTACAATGAGCAGTTCTTC. This sequence encodes CASSSRGAGEISYNEQFF.

The CDR3 loop reads CASSLSVGQEDQETQYF. The CDR3 DNA reads as TGCGCCAGCAGCTTATCCGTGGGACAGGAAGACCAAGAGACCCAGTACTTC. The genes are TRBV5-1 and TRBJ2-5, with 8 bases matching TRBD1. J was trimmed by 0 bases and V by 2 bases; bases with no gene match: 9. The CDR3 consists of 17 residues. Germline V gene sequence: CDR1 SGHRS, CDR2 YFSETQ.

The CDR3 region is CATRGPPGGEQYF. The CDR3 DNA is TGTGCCACCAGGGGCCCCCCCGGAGGCGAGCAGTACTTC. The genes are TRBV15 and TRBJ2-7, with a weak D call TRBD2 (5 bases). Germline CDR1 LNHNV, CDR2 YYDKDF (reference sequence). This CDR3 region has 13 residues. Deletions cut 6 bases from V and 6 bases from J, with 15 bases between. Supplemented by reference TRBV15 and TRBJ2-7, the full variable domain reads DAMVIQNPRYQVTQFGKPVTLSCSQTLNHNVMYWYQQKSSQAPKLLFHYYDKDFNNEADTPDNFQSRRPNTSFCFLDIRSPGLGDTAMYLCATRGPPGGEQYFGPGTRLTVT.

The V and J genes are TRBV4-1 and TRBJ1-1, with TRBD1 matching 7 bases. CDR3 size: 15 residues. Germline trimming cut 1 base from V and 1 base from J; bases unmatched to any gene: 3. Germline V gene sequence: CDR1 MGHRA, CDR2 YSYEKL. The CDR3 bases are TGCGCCAGCAGCCAAGCCGGGACAGAGAACACTGAAGCTTTCTTT. Residues: CASSQAGTENTEAFF.

CDR3 amino acids: CASSQMLASTLDNEKLFF. The DNA of the CDR3 is TGCGCCAGCAGCCAGATGCTAGCTTCGACTCTGGATAATGAAAAACTGTTTTTT. The chain combines TRBV5-1 with TRBJ1-4; D unclear. Germline V gene lookup returns CDR1 SGHRS and CDR2 YFSETQ. CDR3 size: 18 residues. The ends were cut back, 4 bases at V and 4 bases at J, with 23 bases in the middle.